A single sample is the source of the 2 T cell receptor beta chains below, sequenced in a study of T cell clonality in common variable immunodeficiency. Study results and caveats: Common variable immunodeficiency TCR beta sequences reportedly had fewer deletions and N-nucleotide insertions.

The protocol was immunoSEQ multiplex PCR, while the TCRdb copy is restricted to in-frame clones and leaves out a portion. The sample presents about 19,000 clones, none singletons. Their recognized antigens are unknown. What was sequenced was peripheral blood mononuclear cells. These receptors all stem from a human donor with common variable immunodeficiency.

The table lists this clone with a few counts. With the read ending 3 residues before the CDR3 end, the germline J gene is used to fill in that end. This chain connects TRBV6-2 or TRBV6-3 to TRBJ1-2, with D unclear. The CDR3 has 14 residues. The germline V gene has CDR1 MNHEY and CDR2 SVGEGT. Between the trimmed V and J ends, which lost 5 bases and 3 bases, there was a span of 13 bases. The CDR3 reads CASSPESGYYGYTF. The CDR3 DNA, read in part, is TGTGCCAGCAGTCCCGAATCAGGTTACTATGGC.

This clone turned up a few times. The CDR3 end is not reached by the read, which stops 3 residues before it; the germline J gene fills it in. The V gene is TRBV20-1, the J gene TRBJ2-3; 8 positions match TRBD2. This CDR3 is 14 amino acids long. The V gene's germline CDR1 is DFQATT and CDR2 SNEGSKA (reference sequence). V was clipped by 5 bases and J by 4 bases; unmatched bases: 8. The sequenced CDR3 bases are TGCAGTGCTTACTCTCTAGCGGGCGCAGATACG. Protein sequence: CSAYSLAGADT. The CDR3 in its entirety is CSAYSLAGADTQYF.